Described below is a single T cell receptor (beta chain) sequence and its context. V lost 6 bases and J lost 0, with 15 bases in between. Germline CDR1 is DFQATT and CDR2 is SNEGSKA (reference sequence). The CDR3 runs 15 residues. MiXCR was run by TCRdb on the RT-PCR reads, yielding one entry per CDR3 protein. In the table there are just over 300,000 distinct CDR3 sequences, 20% to 25% of which are singletons. The data were taken from a study of response to subunit inactivated influenza vaccine. The clonotype comes from a man aged 50-75 years who received an inactivated influenza vaccine. Sequences were derived from PBMCs from blood, sampled around 22 months after vaccination. The rearrangement uses TRBV20-1 and TRBJ1-5, with D hard to call. Written as DNA, the CDR3 is TGCAGTGCCATCGAAGGGTCGGATAGCAATCAGCCCCAGCATTTT. This gives the protein CSAIEGSDSNQPQHF.